This TCR beta chain was documented in a study of blood T cell repertoires in COVID-19. Turning to the study itself: The samples span acute and convalescent COVID-19 from the United States, Italy and Spain.

Clinical history as reported by participants underpinned cohort assignment. Germline lookup yields CDR1 MGHRA and CDR2 YSYEKL. The CDR3 consists of 15 residues. Trimming left V 3 bases short and J 1 base short, with 12 bases between. Using immunoSEQ multiplex PCR, the repertoire was profiled, and TCRdb retains in-frame clones only, with some absent. The table shows fewer than 350,000 clones, with around 93% occurring only once. The receptor's source is a man aged 35 to 55 who had been exposed to COVID-19. The chain recombines TRBV4-1 with TRBJ2-5; D perhaps matches TRBD1 (6 bases). Sequenced: PBMCs or T cells enriched from blood (not recorded which). CDR3 coding DNA: TGCGCCAGCAGCCATGACAGGAACCCCCAAGAGACCCAGTACTTC. Residues: CASSHDRNPQETQYF.